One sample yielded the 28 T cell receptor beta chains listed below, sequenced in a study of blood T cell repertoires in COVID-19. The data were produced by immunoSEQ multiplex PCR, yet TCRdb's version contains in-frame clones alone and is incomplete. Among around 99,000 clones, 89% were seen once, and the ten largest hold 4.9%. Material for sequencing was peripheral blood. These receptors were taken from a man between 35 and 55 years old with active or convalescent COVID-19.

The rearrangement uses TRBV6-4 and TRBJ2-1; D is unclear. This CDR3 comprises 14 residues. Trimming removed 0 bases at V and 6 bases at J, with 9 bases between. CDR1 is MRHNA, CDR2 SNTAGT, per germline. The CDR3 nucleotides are TGTGCCAGCAGTGACTCGATCGGCGGCAATGAGCAGTTCTTC. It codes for CASSDSIGGNEQFF.

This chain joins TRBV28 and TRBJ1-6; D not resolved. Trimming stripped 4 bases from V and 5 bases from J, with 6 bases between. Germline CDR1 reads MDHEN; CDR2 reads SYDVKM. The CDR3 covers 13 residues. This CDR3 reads CASSSADNSPLHF. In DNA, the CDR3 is TGTGCCAGCAGTTCCGCAGATAATTCACCCCTCCACTTT.

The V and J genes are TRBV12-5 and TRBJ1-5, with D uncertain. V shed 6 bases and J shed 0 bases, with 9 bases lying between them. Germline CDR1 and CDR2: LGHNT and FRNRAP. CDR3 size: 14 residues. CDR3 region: CASGRRYSNQPQHF. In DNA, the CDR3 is TGTGCTAGTGGGCGGAGATATAGCAATCAGCCCCAGCATTTT.

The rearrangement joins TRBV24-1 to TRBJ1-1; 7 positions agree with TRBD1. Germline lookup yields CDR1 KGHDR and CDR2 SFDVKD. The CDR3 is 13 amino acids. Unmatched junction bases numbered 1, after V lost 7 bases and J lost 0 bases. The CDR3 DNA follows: TGTGCCACCAGGGGGACAGTGAACACTGAAGCTTTCTTT. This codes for CATRGTVNTEAFF.

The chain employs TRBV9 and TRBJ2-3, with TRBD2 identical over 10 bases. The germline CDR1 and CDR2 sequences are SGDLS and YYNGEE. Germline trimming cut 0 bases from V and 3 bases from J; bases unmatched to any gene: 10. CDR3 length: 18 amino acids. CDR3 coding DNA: TGTGCCAGCAGCGTAGAAACACTACTAGCGGGAAGGACAGATACGCAGTATTTT. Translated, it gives CASSVETLLAGRTDTQYF.

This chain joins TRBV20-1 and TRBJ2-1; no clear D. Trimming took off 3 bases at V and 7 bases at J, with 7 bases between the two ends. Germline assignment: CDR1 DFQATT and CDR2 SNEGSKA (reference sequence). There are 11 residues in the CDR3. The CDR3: CSASSYNEQFF. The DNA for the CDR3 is TGCAGTGCTAGCTCTTATAATGAGCAGTTCTTC.

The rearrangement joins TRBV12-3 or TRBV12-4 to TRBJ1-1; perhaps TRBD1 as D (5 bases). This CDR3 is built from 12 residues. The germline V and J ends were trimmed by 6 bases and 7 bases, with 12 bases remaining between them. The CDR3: CASSPGGNEAFF. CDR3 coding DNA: TGTGCCAGCAGCCCCGGGGGTAATGAAGCTTTCTTT.

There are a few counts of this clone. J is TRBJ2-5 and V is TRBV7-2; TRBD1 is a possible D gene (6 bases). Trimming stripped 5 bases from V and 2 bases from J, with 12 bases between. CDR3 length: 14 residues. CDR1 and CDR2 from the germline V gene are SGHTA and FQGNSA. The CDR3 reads CASSRGTGQETQYF. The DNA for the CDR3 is TGTGCCAGCAGCAGGGGGACGGGGCAAGAGACCCAGTACTTC. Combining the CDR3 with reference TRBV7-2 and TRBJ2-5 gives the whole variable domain GAGVSQSPSNKVTEKGKDVELRCDPISGHTALYWYRQSLGQGLEFLIYFQGNSAPDKSGLPSDRFSAERTGGSVSTLTIQRTQQEDSAVYLCASSRGTGQETQYFGPGTRLLVL.

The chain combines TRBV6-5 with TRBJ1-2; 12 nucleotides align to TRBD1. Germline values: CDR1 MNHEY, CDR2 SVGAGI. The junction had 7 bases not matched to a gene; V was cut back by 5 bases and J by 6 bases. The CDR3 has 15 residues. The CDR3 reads CASSITGQGANGYTF. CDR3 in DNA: TGTGCCAGCAGTATCACGGGACAGGGGGCAAATGGCTACACCTTC.

DNA of the CDR3: TGTGCCAGCAGTTTAGGACTAGCGACCTCCTACGAGCAGTACTTC. Translated: CASSLGLATSYEQYF. This chain links TRBV27 with TRBJ2-7; 9 bases are a match to TRBD2. The length of the CDR3 is 15 residues. Trimming removed 2 bases from V and 0 bases from J; junction bases left unmatched: 2. Germline V gene data show CDR1 as MNHEY and CDR2 as SMNVEV (reference sequence).

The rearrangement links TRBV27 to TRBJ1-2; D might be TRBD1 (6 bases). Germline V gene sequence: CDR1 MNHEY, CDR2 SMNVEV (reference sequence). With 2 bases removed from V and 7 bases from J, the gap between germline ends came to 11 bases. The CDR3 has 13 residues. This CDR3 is CASSLRGGSGYTF. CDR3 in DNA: TGTGCCAGCAGTTTAAGGGGGGGCTCTGGCTACACCTTC.

The CDR3 loop reads CASSLSSAVREQFF. As DNA, the CDR3 is TGTGCCAGCAGCTTAAGTAGTGCGGTAAGGGAGCAGTTCTTC. The chain has TRBV7-2 and TRBJ2-1, with D hard to call. The CDR3 runs to 14 residues. Trimming removed 2 bases at V and 10 bases at J, with 15 bases between. Germline V gene lookup returns CDR1 SGHTA and CDR2 FQGNSA.

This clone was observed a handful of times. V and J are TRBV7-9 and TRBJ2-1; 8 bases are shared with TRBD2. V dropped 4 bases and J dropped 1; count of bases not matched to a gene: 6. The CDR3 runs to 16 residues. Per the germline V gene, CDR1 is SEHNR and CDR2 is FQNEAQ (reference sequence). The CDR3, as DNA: TGTGCCAGCAGCTCAGGGACTAGTGGTTCCTACAATGAGCAGTTCTTC. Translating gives CASSSGTSGSYNEQFF.

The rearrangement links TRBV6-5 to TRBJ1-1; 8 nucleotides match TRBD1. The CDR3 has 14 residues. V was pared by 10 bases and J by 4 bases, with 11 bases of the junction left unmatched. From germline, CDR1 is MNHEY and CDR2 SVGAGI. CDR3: CATGQGPLGTEAFF. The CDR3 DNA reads TGTGCCACCGGACAGGGACCTTTAGGCACTGAAGCTTTCTTT.

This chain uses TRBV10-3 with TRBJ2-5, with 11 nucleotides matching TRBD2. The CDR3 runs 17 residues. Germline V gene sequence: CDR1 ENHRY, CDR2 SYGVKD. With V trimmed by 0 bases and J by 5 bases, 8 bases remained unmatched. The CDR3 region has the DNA TGTGCCATCAGTGAGTCCCGTACTAGCGGGAGTGCCGAGACCCAGTACTTC. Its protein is CAISESRTSGSAETQYF.

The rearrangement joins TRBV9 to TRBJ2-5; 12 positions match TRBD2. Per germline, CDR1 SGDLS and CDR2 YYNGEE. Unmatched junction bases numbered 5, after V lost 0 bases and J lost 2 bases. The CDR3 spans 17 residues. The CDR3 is CASSVAPSGRGQETQYF. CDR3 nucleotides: TGTGCCAGCAGCGTAGCCCCTAGCGGGAGGGGGCAAGAGACCCAGTACTTC.

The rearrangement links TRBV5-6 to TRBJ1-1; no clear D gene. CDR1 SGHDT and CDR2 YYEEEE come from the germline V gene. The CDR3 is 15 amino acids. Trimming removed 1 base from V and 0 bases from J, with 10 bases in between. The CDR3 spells CASSLHGVMNTEAFF. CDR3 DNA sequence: TGTGCCAGCAGCTTGCACGGGGTTATGAACACTGAAGCTTTCTTT.

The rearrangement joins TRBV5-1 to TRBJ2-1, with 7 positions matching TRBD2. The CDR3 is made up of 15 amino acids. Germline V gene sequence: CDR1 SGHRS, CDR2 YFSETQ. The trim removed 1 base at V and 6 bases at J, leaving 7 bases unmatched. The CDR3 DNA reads TGCGCCAGCAGCTTGTTTCTAGCGGAGGGCAATGAGCAGTTCTTC. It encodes CASSLFLAEGNEQFF. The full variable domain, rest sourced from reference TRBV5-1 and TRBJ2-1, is KAGVTQTPRYLIKTRGQQVTLSCSPISGHRSVSWYQQTPGQGLQFLFEYFSETQRNKGNFPGRFSGRQFSNSRSEMNVSTLELGDSALYLCASSLFLAEGNEQFFGPGTRLTVL.

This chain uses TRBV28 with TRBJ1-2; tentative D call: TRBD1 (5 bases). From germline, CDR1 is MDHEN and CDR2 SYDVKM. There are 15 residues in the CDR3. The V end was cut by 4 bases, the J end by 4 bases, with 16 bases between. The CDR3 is CASSSPGGEGYGYTF. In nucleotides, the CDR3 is TGTGCCAGCAGTTCCCCCGGGGGGGAGGGCTATGGCTACACCTTC.

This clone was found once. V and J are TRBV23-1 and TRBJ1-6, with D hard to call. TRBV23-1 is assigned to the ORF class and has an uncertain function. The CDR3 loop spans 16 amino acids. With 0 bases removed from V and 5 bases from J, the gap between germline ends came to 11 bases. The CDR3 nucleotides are TGCGCCAGCAGTCAATCCGCCAGCGACCATAATTCACCCCTCCACTTT. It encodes CASSQSASDHNSPLHF.

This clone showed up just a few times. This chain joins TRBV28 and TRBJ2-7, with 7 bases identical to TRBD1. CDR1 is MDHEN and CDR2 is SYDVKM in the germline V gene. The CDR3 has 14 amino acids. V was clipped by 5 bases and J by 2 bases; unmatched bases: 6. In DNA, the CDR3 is TGTGCCAGCAGTATGACAGGGTACCCCTACGAGCAGTACTTC. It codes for CASSMTGYPYEQYF. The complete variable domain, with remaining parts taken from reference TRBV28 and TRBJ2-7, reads DVKVTQSSRYLVKRTGEKVFLECVQDMDHENMFWYRQDPGLGLRLIYFSYDVKMKEKGDIPEGYSVSREKKERFSLILESASTNQTSMYLCASSMTGYPYEQYFGPGTRLTVT.

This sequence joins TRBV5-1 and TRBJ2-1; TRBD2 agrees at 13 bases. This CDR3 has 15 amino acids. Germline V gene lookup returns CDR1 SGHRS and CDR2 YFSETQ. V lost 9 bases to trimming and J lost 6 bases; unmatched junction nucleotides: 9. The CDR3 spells CATSLRTSGSNEQFF. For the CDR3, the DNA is TGCGCCACCTCACTCCGGACTAGCGGGAGCAATGAGCAGTTCTTC.

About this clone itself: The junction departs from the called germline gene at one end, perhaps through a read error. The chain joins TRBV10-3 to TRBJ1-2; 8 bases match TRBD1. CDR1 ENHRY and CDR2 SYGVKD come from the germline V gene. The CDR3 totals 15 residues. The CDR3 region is CATSREGTGTYGYTF. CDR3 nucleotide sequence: TGTGCCACCAGTCGTGAGGGGACAGGCACCTATGGCTACACCTTC.

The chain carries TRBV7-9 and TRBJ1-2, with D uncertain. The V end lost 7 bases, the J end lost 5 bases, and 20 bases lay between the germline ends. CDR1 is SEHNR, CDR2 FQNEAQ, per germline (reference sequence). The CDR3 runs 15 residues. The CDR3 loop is CASTNNMAGKYGYTF. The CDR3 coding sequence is TGTGCCAGCACCAACAACATGGCAGGAAAGTATGGCTACACCTTC.

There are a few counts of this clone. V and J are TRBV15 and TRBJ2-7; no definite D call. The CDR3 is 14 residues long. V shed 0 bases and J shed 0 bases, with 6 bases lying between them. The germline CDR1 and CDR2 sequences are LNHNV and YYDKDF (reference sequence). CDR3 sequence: CATSRDPLSYEQYF. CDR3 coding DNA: TGTGCCACCAGCAGAGATCCCCTCTCCTACGAGCAGTACTTC.

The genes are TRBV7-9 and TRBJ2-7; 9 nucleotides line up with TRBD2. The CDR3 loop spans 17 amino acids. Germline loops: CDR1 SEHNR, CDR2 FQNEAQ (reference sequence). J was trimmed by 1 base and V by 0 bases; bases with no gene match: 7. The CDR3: CASSLASLAGTSYEQYF. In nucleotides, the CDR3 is TGTGCCAGCAGCTTAGCGAGTCTAGCGGGGACTTCCTACGAGCAGTACTTC.

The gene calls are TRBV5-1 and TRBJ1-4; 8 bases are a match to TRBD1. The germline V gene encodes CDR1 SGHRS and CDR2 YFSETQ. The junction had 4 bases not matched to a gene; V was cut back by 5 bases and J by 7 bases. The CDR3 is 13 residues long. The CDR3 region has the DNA TGCGCCAGCAGGCAGGGGGCAGTTGAAAAACTGTTTTTT. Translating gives CASRQGAVEKLFF.

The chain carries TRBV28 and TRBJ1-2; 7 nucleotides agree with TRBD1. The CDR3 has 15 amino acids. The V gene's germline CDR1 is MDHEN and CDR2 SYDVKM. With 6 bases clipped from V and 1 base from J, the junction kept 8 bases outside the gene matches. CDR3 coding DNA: TGTGCCAGCAGGCCACCGGGACAGCTTAACTATGGCTACACCTTC. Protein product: CASRPPGQLNYGYTF.